The 23 T cell receptor beta chains below come from one sample, sequenced in a study of a mutant IDH1 vaccine in newly diagnosed glioma. These receptors lack a known antigen. Noted time point: week 35, safety follow-up. Every vaccination contained 300 ug of the mutant IDH1 20-mer peptide and was paired with topical imiquimod. Produced via immunoSEQ multiplex PCR; TCRdb's table is partial and in-frame only. The sample includes some 70,000 clones, 84% seen only once; the top ten take approximately 12%. Specimen: PBMCs, collected from a glioma patient whose treatment included an IDH1 peptide vaccine. The receptors shown here come from a man in his late teens or twenties with glioma.

This sequence joins TRBV4-2 and TRBJ2-3, with 8 nucleotides matching TRBD2. This CDR3 spans 15 amino acids. V was clipped by 1 base and J by 1 base; unmatched bases: 1. Germline values: CDR1 LGHNA, CDR2 YNFKEQ. As DNA, the CDR3 is TGTGCCAGCAGCCAAGGGGGACTAGGCACAGATACGCAGTATTTT. Translated: CASSQGGLGTDTQYF.

The genes are TRBV18 and TRBJ1-2; 8 positions match TRBD1. This CDR3 comprises 19 residues. The junction had 15 bases not matched to a gene; V was cut back by 3 bases and J by 0 bases. CDR1 KGHSH and CDR2 LQKENI come from the germline V gene. This CDR3 is CASSPPRTGPTLTNYGYTF. CDR3 bases: TGTGCCAGCTCACCCCCTCGGACAGGGCCCACGCTCACTAACTATGGCTACACCTTC.

The table lists this clone with a count of one. The chain has TRBV2 and TRBJ2-5; D might be TRBD2 (5 bases). The germline gives CDR1 SNHLY, CDR2 FYNNEI. Trimming shortened V by 7 bases and J by 7 bases, and 19 bases separated the two germline ends. The CDR3 contains 14 residues. Here the CDR3 reads CASTEGLLTGTQYF. The CDR3 DNA follows: TGTGCCAGCACCGAGGGCCTGTTAACGGGGACCCAGTACTTC.

This clone was recorded only once. This chain connects TRBV6-6 to TRBJ1-6; the D is unclear. This CDR3 region has 14 residues. The V gene's germline CDR1 is MNHNY and CDR2 SVGAGI (reference sequence). Trimming took 11 bases from V and 9 from J, leaving 20 bases between them. CDR3: CAGSQARSGSPLHF. DNA for the CDR3: TGTGCCGGGTCCCAGGCCCGGAGCGGTTCACCCCTCCACTTT.

J is TRBJ1-2 and V is TRBV20-1, with D unclear. The V gene lost 6 bases and the J gene lost 7 bases, with 12 bases spanning the gap. Germline V lookup: CDR1 DFQATT, CDR2 SNEGSKA (reference sequence). CDR3 length: 11 residues. For the CDR3, the DNA is TGCAGTGCCCCCGACGGCAGTGGCTACACCTTC. Protein sequence: CSAPDGSGYTF.

The chain has TRBV19 and TRBJ2-1, with 9 bases fitting TRBD1. The V gene end was trimmed by 6 bases and the J gene end by 2 bases; junction bases not matched to a gene: 5. The CDR3 consists of 15 residues. From germline, CDR1 is LNHDA and CDR2 SQIVND (reference sequence). CDR3 loop: CASSMTGGTYNEQFF. The DNA for the CDR3 is TGTGCCAGTAGCATGACAGGGGGTACCTACAATGAGCAGTTCTTC.

The rearrangement joins TRBV10-3 to TRBJ2-7; D remains ambiguous. CDR3 length: 12 amino acids. CDR1 ENHRY and CDR2 SYGVKD come from the germline V gene. Trimming left V 2 bases short and J 5 bases short, with 7 bases between. DNA for the CDR3: TGTGCCATCAGTGAGATTGGGCACGAGCAGTACTTC. Translating it yields CAISEIGHEQYF.

The chain links TRBV6-1 to TRBJ1-6; D possibly corresponds to TRBD1 (5 bases). Between the trimmed V and J ends, which lost 4 bases and 1 base, there was a span of 11 bases. This CDR3 has 16 residues. Germline assignment: CDR1 MNHNS and CDR2 SASEGT. The CDR3 loop reads CASSALQGSYNSPLHF. CDR3 DNA: TGTGCCAGCAGTGCCCTTCAGGGTTCCTATAATTCACCCCTCCACTTT.

This clone was counted once. The chain employs TRBV25-1 and TRBJ1-1; a possible D gene is TRBD1 (6 bases). Per the germline V gene, CDR1 is MGHDK and CDR2 is SYGVNS. This CDR3 has 15 amino acids. The V end lost 2 bases, the J end lost 4 bases, and 14 bases lay between the germline ends. Here the CDR3 reads CASSERQGRRTEAFF. The DNA of the CDR3 is TGTGCCAGCAGTGAACGCCAGGGGAGGCGCACTGAAGCTTTCTTT.

Comment on this clone: Relative to the germline gene, one junction end is altered; a read error may explain this. This chain joins TRBV29-1 and TRBJ2-3, with D perhaps matching TRBD1 (5 bases). The CDR3 is 15 amino acids. Germline CDR1 and CDR2: SQVTM and ANQGSEA. The CDR3 sequence: CSVEETMGLTATQYF. The CDR3 DNA is TGCAGCGTTGAAGAAACAATGGGGTTGACAGCTACGCAGTATTTT.

The V and J genes are TRBV29-1 and TRBJ2-5; TRBD2 matches 14 bases. The J segment lost 4 bases and the V segment lost 2 bases, leaving 9 bases of the junction unmatched. CDR3 length equals 17 residues. In germline, CDR1 is SQVTM, CDR2 ANQGSEA. The CDR3 coding sequence is TGCAGCGTTGAATTTATGGGACTAGCGGGAGTAACAGAGACCCAGTACTTC. This encodes CSVEFMGLAGVTETQYF.

The sample holds a few counts of this clone. The chain has TRBV27 and TRBJ1-3, with D possibly matching TRBD1 (6 bases). This CDR3 has 15 amino acids. Germline V lookup: CDR1 MNHEY, CDR2 SMNVEV (reference sequence). V lost 6 bases, J lost 2 bases, and 14 bases lay in between. CDR3 sequence: CASRAHRETGNTIYF. CDR3 bases: TGTGCCAGCAGAGCTCACAGGGAAACTGGAAACACCATATATTTT.

The chain employs TRBV19 and TRBJ2-2; TRBD2 is a possible D gene (6 bases). Germline V lookup: CDR1 LNHDA, CDR2 SQIVND (reference sequence). V gave up 8 bases and J gave up 4 bases, with 17 bases separating them. CDR3 length: 15 amino acids. The CDR3 reads CASGTGGRGTGELFF. The CDR3, as DNA: TGTGCCAGTGGGACCGGGGGAAGGGGCACCGGGGAGCTGTTTTTT.

V gene TRBV6-4 combines with J gene TRBJ1-3, with unresolved D. The CDR3 contains 12 residues. V lost 11 bases to trimming and J lost 2 bases, with 10 bases between them. CDR1 and CDR2 (germline): MRHNA, SNTAGT. CDR3 nucleotides: TGTGCCTCCGAGGTGGCTGGAAACACCATATATTTT. Its translation is CASEVAGNTIYF.

The rearrangement links TRBV7-2 to TRBJ2-7; D could derive from TRBD1 or TRBD2 (5 bases each). The germline V gene has CDR1 SGHTA and CDR2 FQGNSA. The V and J ends lost 4 bases and 0 bases respectively, with 10 bases between them. The length of the CDR3 is 14 residues. This CDR3 is CASSWDGGSYEQYF. The DNA of the CDR3 is TGTGCCAGCAGCTGGGACGGCGGCTCCTACGAGCAGTACTTC.

This chain connects TRBV7-9 to TRBJ2-2; tentatively, D is TRBD1 (6 bases). The CDR3 has 14 residues. Germline V lookup: CDR1 SEHNR, CDR2 FQNEAQ (reference sequence). Trimming pared 5 bases from V and 6 bases from J, leaving 13 bases between. CDR3 loop: CASSTATGSGELFF. Here the CDR3 DNA reads TGTGCCAGCAGCACGGCTACAGGGTCCGGGGAGCTGTTTTTT.

The chain's CDR3 is CASSRGLAPLIVYNEQFF. The CDR3 bases are TGCGCCAGCAGCCGTGGACTAGCACCTCTCATAGTATACAATGAGCAGTTCTTC. The rearrangement links TRBV4-1 to TRBJ2-1, with 8 bases that match TRBD2. The length of the CDR3 is 18 residues. Germline V gene data show CDR1 as MGHRA and CDR2 as YSYEKL. Trimming at V came to 4 bases and at J to 4 bases, leaving 15 bases not matched to a gene.

The V and J genes are TRBV21-1 and TRBJ2-4; the listed D gene, TRBD1, was not tested against the DNA. TRBV21-1 is a pseudogene. The CDR3 runs 21 residues. CDR3 region: CASSKARGKNKATGPLNIQYF. The CDR3 region has the DNA TGTGCCAGCAGCAAAGCGAGGGGGAAAAACAAGGCGACAGGCCCGCTAAACATTCAGTACTTC.

V and J are TRBV9 and TRBJ2-5, with D perhaps assigned TRBD1 or TRBD2 (6 bases each). V lost 1 base and J 5 bases, leaving 9 bases between the germline ends. Germline CDR1 reads SGDLS; CDR2 reads YYNGEE. This CDR3 is built from 13 residues. CDR3 nucleotide sequence: TGTGCCAGCAGCGTACAGGGGAGGGAGACCCAGTACTTC. It is translated as CASSVQGRETQYF. The variable domain in full, completed from reference TRBV9 and TRBJ2-5, reads DSGVTQTPKHLITATGQRVTLRCSPRSGDLSVYWYQQSLDQGLQFLIQYYNGEERAKGNILERFSAQQFPDLHSELNLSSLELGDSALYFCASSVQGRETQYFGPGTRLLVL.

The chain couples TRBV30 to TRBJ2-3; D is ambiguous. CDR3 length: 14 amino acids. Germline V gene data show CDR1 as GTSNPN and CDR2 as SVGIG (reference sequence). Trimming took off 2 bases at V and 6 bases at J, with 15 bases between the two ends. The CDR3 protein is CAWSTGTPQDTQYF. CDR3 in DNA: TGTGCCTGGAGTACCGGAACCCCGCAGGATACGCAGTATTTT.

The V gene is TRBV19, the J gene TRBJ2-1, with D hard to call. V was clipped by 3 bases and J by 0 bases, with 9 bases between them. CDR1 is LNHDA, CDR2 SQIVND, per germline (reference sequence). The CDR3 totals 15 residues. CDR3 amino acids: CASSIVRSSYNEQFF. Here the CDR3 DNA reads TGTGCCAGTAGTATTGTCCGGAGCTCCTACAATGAGCAGTTCTTC.

This chain links TRBV27 with TRBJ2-2; tentative D call: TRBD1 (6 bases). V lost 0 bases, J lost 5 bases, and 13 bases lay in between. Germline V gene lookup returns CDR1 MNHEY and CDR2 SMNVEV (reference sequence). The CDR3 spans 16 residues. The chain's CDR3 is CASSLSGTILTGELFF. CDR3 bases: TGTGCCAGCAGTTTATCAGGGACAATCCTGACCGGGGAGCTGTTTTTT.

The chain employs TRBV5-4 and TRBJ2-2; D is undetermined. CDR1 is SGHNT and CDR2 is YYREEE in the germline V gene (reference sequence). The CDR3 is made up of 15 amino acids. V gave up 5 bases and J gave up 1 base, with 12 bases separating them. CDR3 region: CASSRPTENTGELFF. In DNA, the CDR3 is TGTGCCAGCAGTAGGCCTACAGAGAACACCGGGGAGCTGTTTTTT.